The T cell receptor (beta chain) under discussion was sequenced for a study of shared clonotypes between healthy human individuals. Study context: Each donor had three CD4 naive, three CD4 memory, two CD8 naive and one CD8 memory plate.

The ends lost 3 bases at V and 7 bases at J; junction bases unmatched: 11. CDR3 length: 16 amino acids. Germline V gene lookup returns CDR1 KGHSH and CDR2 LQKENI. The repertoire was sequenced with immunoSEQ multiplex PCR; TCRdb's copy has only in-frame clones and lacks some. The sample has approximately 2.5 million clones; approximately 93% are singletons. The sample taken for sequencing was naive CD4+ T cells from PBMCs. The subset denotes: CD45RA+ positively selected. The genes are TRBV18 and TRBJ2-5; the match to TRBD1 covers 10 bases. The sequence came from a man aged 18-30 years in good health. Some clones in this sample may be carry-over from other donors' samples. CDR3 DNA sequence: TGTGCCAGCTCACCTCCGACAGGGGGCGACTTCGGGACCCAGTACTTC. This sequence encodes CASSPPTGGDFGTQYF.